A selection of T cell receptor beta chains follows, all from one sample in a study of blood T cell repertoires in COVID-19. Generated by immunoSEQ multiplex PCR, the TCRdb table keeps only in-frame clones and is missing some. Of 450,000 to 500,000 clones in the sample, 70% to 90% were seen once. The source material was peripheral blood. Receptors originate from a human donor in a cohort sampled during active COVID-19. The CDR3 runs from the conserved cysteine through the conserved F or W. D genes are given only for firm matches. The size field is filled for only some rows; it gives once, few, many or a size class.

CDR3 protein	CDR3 DNA	V gene	J gene	clone size	D gene
CATQGSTSYEQYF	TGCGCCACTCAGGGATCTACTTCCTACGAGCAGTACTTC	TRBV10-1	TRBJ2-7	-	-
CASSFFSSTDTQYF	TGTGCCAGCAGCTTCTTTTCTAGCACAGATACGCAGTATTTT	TRBV7-3	TRBJ2-3	-	-
CASSRDRGHGYTF	TGTGCCAGCAGTCGGGACAGGGGGCATGGCTACACCTTC	TRBV12-3/TRBV12-4	TRBJ1-2	-	TRBD1
CSASWARGSENNEQFF	TGCAGTGCTAGTTGGGCGCGCGGGAGTGAGAACAATGAGCAGTTCTTC	TRBV20-1	TRBJ2-1	-	TRBD2
CASRGGLAGEGEQFF	TGTGCCAGTAGGGGGGGACTAGCGGGAGAGGGTGAGCAGTTCTTC	TRBV19	TRBJ2-1	-	TRBD2
CASSQGLKSTDTQYF	TGCGCCAGCAGCCAGGGACTTAAAAGCACAGATACGCAGTATTTT	TRBV4-1	TRBJ2-3	-	-
CALPSSGVNSPLHF	TGTGCCTTACCAAGCTCCGGGGTTAATTCACCCCTCCACTTT	TRBV30	TRBJ1-6	-	-
CASSQGGRAENEQFF	TGTGCCAGCAGCCAGGGCGGGAGGGCAGAGAATGAGCAGTTCTTC	TRBV3-1/TRBV3-2	TRBJ2-1	-	TRBD2
CASSSPGQGSSYEQYF	TGTGCCAGCAGCTCCCCGGGACAGGGTAGCTCCTACGAGCAGTACTTC	TRBV11-1	TRBJ2-7	-	TRBD1
CASSLVRGQETQYF	TGTGCCAGCAGCTTAGTTAGGGGTCAAGAGACCCAGTACTTC	TRBV7-6	TRBJ2-5	-	-
CASRIAGTRYTQYF	TGTGCCAGCAGAATAGCGGGGACGCGATATACGCAGTATTTT	TRBV28	TRBJ2-3	-	TRBD2
CASSLSAEPGTDTQYF	TGTGCCAGCAGCTTGTCCGCGGAGCCCGGCACAGATACGCAGTATTTT	TRBV5-5	TRBJ2-3	-	-
CATSPSPEQVNGYTF	TGTGCCACCAGTCCTAGTCCTGAACAGGTTAATGGCTACACCTTC	TRBV24-1	TRBJ1-2	-	-
CASSARDTSFKNIQYF	TGCGCCAGCAGCGCACGGGACACTTCTTTCAAAAACATTCAGTACTTC	TRBV5-1	TRBJ2-4	-	-
CASSYQTAGGSYNEQFF	TGTGCCAGCAGTTACCAGACAGCGGGGGGCTCCTACAATGAGCAGTTCTTC	TRBV6-2/TRBV6-3	TRBJ2-1	-	TRBD2
CASRGHGSNTEAFF	TGTGCCAGCAGAGGTCACGGGAGCAACACTGAAGCTTTCTTT	TRBV6-5	TRBJ1-1	few	-
CASSLQAAFGDTEAFF	TGTGCCAGCAGCTTACAAGCGGCTTTCGGGGACACTGAAGCTTTCTTT	TRBV7-3	TRBJ1-1	once	-
CASIPGDGNTGELFF	TGCGCCAGCATCCCGGGGGACGGGAACACCGGGGAGCTGTTTTTT	TRBV5-1	TRBJ2-2	-	-
CASSGRVADTQYF	TGTGCCAGTAGCGGCAGGGTTGCAGATACGCAGTATTTT	TRBV19	TRBJ2-3	-	-
CASSLEVGLAGETQYF	TGTGCCAGCAGCTTAGAGGTGGGACTAGCGGGAGAGACCCAGTACTTC	TRBV5-6	TRBJ2-5	-	TRBD2
CASSRGGDSLRGNTIYF	TGTGCCAGCAGCAGGGGTGGGGACTCACTGCGAGGAAACACCATATATTTT	TRBV5-4	TRBJ1-3	-	-
CASSLTGAISGNTIYF	TGTGCCAGCAGTTTGACAGGGGCAATCTCTGGAAACACCATATATTTT	TRBV7-3	TRBJ1-3	few	TRBD1
CASSLGLANTYEQYF	TGTGCCAGCAGCCTGGGACTAGCGAATACCTACGAGCAGTACTTC	TRBV7-9	TRBJ2-7	-	TRBD2
CASRIQTSGIAGELFF	TGTGCCAGCAGGATACAGACTAGCGGGATAGCCGGGGAGCTGTTTTTT	TRBV27	TRBJ2-2	-	TRBD2
CASSATRETEAFF	TGTGCCAGCAGTGCCACGAGGGAGACTGAAGCTTTCTTT	TRBV12-3/TRBV12-4	TRBJ1-1	-	-
CAWSVGTSGSQQYF	TGTGCCTGGAGTGTGGGGACTAGCGGGAGTCAGCAGTACTTC	TRBV30	TRBJ2-7	-	TRBD2
CASSILPPTGSGNSPLHF	TGTGCCAGTAGTATCCTCCCACCGACAGGGTCGGGGAATTCACCCCTCCACTTT	TRBV19	TRBJ1-6	-	TRBD1
CAWSQSGTGTGDEKLFF	TGTGCCTGGAGTCAATCGGGAACCGGGACAGGGGATGAAAAACTGTTTTTT	TRBV30	TRBJ1-4	many	TRBD1
CSVDILDQGTQYF	TGCAGCGTTGATATACTAGACCAAGGGACCCAGTACTTC	TRBV29-1	TRBJ2-5	-	-
CASSQPGAQETQYF	TGTGCCAGCAGCCAACCGGGAGCTCAAGAGACCCAGTACTTC	TRBV25-1	TRBJ2-5	-	-
CASSTGAVSYTF	TGTGCCAGCAGCACAGGGGCGGTTAGCTACACCTTC	TRBV6-5	TRBJ1-2	-	TRBD1
CASSFDRSSYEQYF	TGCGCCAGCAGTTTCGATCGGTCCTCCTACGAGCAGTACTTC	TRBV4-1	TRBJ2-7	-	-
CASSPAAGVGAEAFF	TGTGCCAGCTCTCCCGCCGCAGGGGTCGGGGCTGAAGCTTTCTTT	TRBV18	TRBJ1-1	few	-
CASSLGAGNNEKLFF	TGTGCCAGCAGCTTGGGGGCGGGGAATAATGAAAAACTGTTTTTT	TRBV5-4	TRBJ1-4	-	-
CATAREGGADTQYF	TGTGCCACCGCCCGGGAGGGGGGAGCAGATACGCAGTATTTT	TRBV24-1	TRBJ2-3	-	TRBD2
CASSLAGGPWNEQFF	TGTGCCAGCAGCTTGGCGGGAGGGCCGTGGAATGAGCAGTTCTTC	TRBV7-8	TRBJ2-1	-	TRBD2
CASSSQGSGTDTQYF	TGCGCCAGCAGCTCACAGGGTTCAGGGACAGATACGCAGTATTTT	TRBV5-1	TRBJ2-3	once	-
CASSEASGRNEQFF	TGTGCCAGCAGTGAGGCTAGCGGGAGAAATGAGCAGTTCTTC	TRBV6-1	TRBJ2-1	-	TRBD2
CASSVTGDSEQYF	TGTGCCAGCAGCGTAACCGGGGACAGCGAGCAGTACTTC	TRBV9	TRBJ2-7	-	TRBD1
CASSVPGQGREQPQHF	TGTGCCAGTAGTGTCCCGGGACAGGGTAGAGAACAGCCCCAGCATTTT	TRBV19	TRBJ1-5	-	TRBD1
CASSQDSLTSGSEQYF	TGTGCCAGCAGCCAAGATTCCCTGACTAGCGGGAGCGAGCAGTACTTC	TRBV3-1/TRBV3-2	TRBJ2-7	-	TRBD2
CASSEGDIRSDSNQPQHF	TGTGCCAGCAGTGAAGGGGACATTCGAAGCGATAGCAATCAGCCCCAGCATTTT	TRBV6-1	TRBJ1-5	-	-
CASSVESRQPSGELFF	TGTGCCAGCAGCGTAGAAAGTCGACAGCCTAGCGGGGAGCTGTTTTTT	TRBV9	TRBJ2-2	-	-
CASRRQETQYF	TGTGCCAGCAGGCGACAAGAGACCCAGTACTTC	TRBV11-2	TRBJ2-5	-	-
CASSEAGGSYNEQFF	TGTGCCAGCAGCGAGGCGGGTGGCTCCTACAATGAGCAGTTCTTC	TRBV9	TRBJ2-1	once	-
CASSLDQSRVAKNIQYF	TGTGCCAGCAGCTTAGATCAGTCCAGGGTAGCCAAAAACATTCAGTACTTC	TRBV11-2	TRBJ2-4	once	-
CASSQGGGGLRRNEQFF	TGTGCCAGCAGCCAAGGAGGGGGCGGCTTGAGGAGAAATGAGCAGTTCTTC	TRBV3-1/TRBV3-2	TRBJ2-1	-	TRBD1
CASSPWYGTGAVGDTEAFF	TGTGCCAGCAGCCCGTGGTATGGGACAGGAGCCGTCGGGGACACTGAAGCTTTCTTT	TRBV7-9	TRBJ1-1	-	TRBD1
CASSSLAGPSNEQFF	TGTGCCAGCAGCTCCCTAGCGGGACCCTCCAATGAGCAGTTCTTC	TRBV11-2	TRBJ2-1	-	TRBD2
CASSLRGSTYEQYF	TGTGCCAGCAGCTTACGCGGGAGCACCTACGAGCAGTACTTC	TRBV7-2	TRBJ2-7	-	TRBD2
CASSLEATGRQETQYF	TGCGCCAGCAGCTTGGAGGCGACTGGTAGGCAAGAGACCCAGTACTTC	TRBV5-1	TRBJ2-5	-	-
CASSQVPGSSYEQYF	TGTGCCAGCAGCCAAGTCCCCGGGAGCTCCTACGAGCAGTACTTC	TRBV3-1/TRBV3-2	TRBJ2-7	-	-